The count of the clone carrying this T cell receptor beta chain is one. This entry is derived from a study of T cell changes during pregnancy in multiple sclerosis. TCRdb's copy holds only in-frame clones and misses some; the assay was immunoSEQ multiplex PCR. Here the sample spans 80,000 to 130,000 clones, roughly 93% being singletons. Trimming at V came to 4 bases and at J to 5 bases, leaving 10 bases not matched to a gene. The CDR3 runs 15 residues. CDR1 and CDR2 (germline): SGHRS, YFSETQ. The receptor was derived from a female donor with multiple sclerosis, enrolled in a pregnancy study. This chain joins TRBV5-1 and TRBJ2-5; TRBD2 matches at 8 bases. The source material was peripheral blood, sampled before pregnancy. The CDR3 DNA reads as TGCGCCAGCAGCCAGAATAGCGGGATTGGTGAGACCCAGTACTTC. Encoded protein: CASSQNSGIGETQYF.